This T cell receptor (beta chain) comes out of a study of PD-L1 blockade in urothelial cancer. Study summary: Peripheral blood specimens exhibited a median yield of about 140,000 T cells.

Stated time point: peripheral blood 6 weeks after treatment start. Each PCR contained spiked-in synthetic TCR analog templates. The table came from immunoSEQ multiplex PCR; TCRdb's copy has only in-frame clones and leaves some out. This sample has 100,000 to 150,000 clones, with roughly 86% found just once. Germline V gives CDR1 MGHRA, CDR2 YSYEKL. The CDR3 extends over 16 amino acids. With 0 bases removed from V and 4 bases from J, the gap between germline ends came to 15 bases. This clonotype was obtained from a man in his fifties or sixties with urothelial cancer. The chain is built from TRBV4-1 and TRBJ1-2; D gene ambiguous. The sequenced sample was PBMCs, obtained around atezolizumab (anti-PD-L1) treatment. In DNA form, the CDR3 reads TGCGCCAGCAGCCAAGAACCCGGGGAGGTCGGCTATGGCTACACCTTC. Protein sequence: CASSQEPGEVGYGYTF.